This T cell receptor beta chain was obtained from a study of T cells in Graves' hyperthyroidism and ophthalmopathy. For the study at large: Blood was drawn when the patient was first diagnosed and still untreated.

This clonotype has ten or more counts. Amplification of TCR beta CDR3 regions was performed using RNA transcripts as template. The TCR CDR3 was amplified in a first-round RT-PCR using the HTBI primer set. Using its own MiXCR run on the multiplex PCR reads, TCRdb lists one record per CDR3 protein. This table holds approximately 300,000 distinct CDR3 sequences, over 15% found once. Germline assignment: CDR1 SGHNT and CDR2 YENEEA. This CDR3 contains 14 residues. The ends were cut back, 5 bases at V and 4 bases at J, with 11 bases in the middle. Clinical symptoms, serum thyroxine, TRAb, thyroid ultrasound and orbital computed tomography informed diagnoses.

J is TRBJ2-2 and V is TRBV11-3; D is possibly TRBD1 (6 bases). What was sequenced was blood. This clonotype was sampled from a woman aged 60-70 years with Graves' ophthalmopathy. CDR3 region: CASSLQGATGELFF. The CDR3 DNA is TGTGCCAGCAGCCTACAGGGAGCCACCGGGGAGCTGTTTTTT.